This T cell receptor beta chain is from a study of blood T cell repertoires in COVID-19. On the study more broadly: The United States, Italy and Spain supplied acute and convalescent COVID-19 samples. Sources were T cells, B-cell-depleted T cells, or PBMCs; the material itself was cDNA or gDNA.

As handled by the study authors: Reference gene primer amplification gave nucleated cell count estimates. The protocol was immunoSEQ multiplex PCR, while the TCRdb copy is restricted to in-frame clones and leaves out a portion. Clone size and the V and J calls come from that table; the DNA yielded D and trimming. There are about 140,000 clones in the sample; 75% to 90% occur only once, and roughly 1.6% lies in the top ten. The CDR3 loop spans 15 amino acids. V was clipped by 8 bases and J by 0 bases; unmatched bases: 7. CDR1 and CDR2 (germline): ENHRY, SYGVKD. The TCR originated in a woman in her forties or fifties with acute or convalescent COVID-19. The chain combines TRBV10-3 with TRBJ1-5; 7 bases fit TRBD1. Specimen: peripheral blood. As DNA, the CDR3 is TGTGCCATCTCGGCCGAGGGGGCTAGCAATCAGCCCCAGCATTTT. Translated, it gives CAISAEGASNQPQHF.